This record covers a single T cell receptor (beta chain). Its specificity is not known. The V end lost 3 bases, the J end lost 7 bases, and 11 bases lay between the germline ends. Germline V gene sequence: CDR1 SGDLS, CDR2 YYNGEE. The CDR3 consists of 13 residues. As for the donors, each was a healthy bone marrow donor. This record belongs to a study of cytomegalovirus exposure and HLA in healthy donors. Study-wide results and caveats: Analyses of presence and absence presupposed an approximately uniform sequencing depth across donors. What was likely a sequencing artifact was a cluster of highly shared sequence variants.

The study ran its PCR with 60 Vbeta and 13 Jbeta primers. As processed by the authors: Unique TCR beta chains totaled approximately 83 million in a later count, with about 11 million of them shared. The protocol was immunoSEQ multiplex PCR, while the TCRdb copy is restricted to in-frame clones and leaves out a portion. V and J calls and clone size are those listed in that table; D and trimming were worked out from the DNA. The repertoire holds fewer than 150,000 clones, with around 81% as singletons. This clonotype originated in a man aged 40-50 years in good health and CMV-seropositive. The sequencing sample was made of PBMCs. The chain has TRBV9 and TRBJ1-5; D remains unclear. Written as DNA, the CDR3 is TGTGCCAGCAGCGCCTGGCCGGGGCAGCCCCAGCATTTT. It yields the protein CASSAWPGQPQHF.